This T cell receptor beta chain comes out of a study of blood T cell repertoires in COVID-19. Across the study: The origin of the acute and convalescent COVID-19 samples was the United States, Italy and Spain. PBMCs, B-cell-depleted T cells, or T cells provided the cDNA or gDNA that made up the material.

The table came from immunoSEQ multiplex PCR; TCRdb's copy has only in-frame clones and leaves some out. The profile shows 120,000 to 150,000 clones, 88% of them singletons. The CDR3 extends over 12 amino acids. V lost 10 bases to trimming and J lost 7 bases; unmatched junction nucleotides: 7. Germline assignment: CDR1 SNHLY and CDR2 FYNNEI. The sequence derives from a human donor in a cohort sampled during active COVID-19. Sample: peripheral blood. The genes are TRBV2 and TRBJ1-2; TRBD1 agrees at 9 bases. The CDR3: CAKDRGLGGYTF. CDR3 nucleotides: TGTGCCAAGGACAGGGGACTTGGTGGCTACACCTTC.